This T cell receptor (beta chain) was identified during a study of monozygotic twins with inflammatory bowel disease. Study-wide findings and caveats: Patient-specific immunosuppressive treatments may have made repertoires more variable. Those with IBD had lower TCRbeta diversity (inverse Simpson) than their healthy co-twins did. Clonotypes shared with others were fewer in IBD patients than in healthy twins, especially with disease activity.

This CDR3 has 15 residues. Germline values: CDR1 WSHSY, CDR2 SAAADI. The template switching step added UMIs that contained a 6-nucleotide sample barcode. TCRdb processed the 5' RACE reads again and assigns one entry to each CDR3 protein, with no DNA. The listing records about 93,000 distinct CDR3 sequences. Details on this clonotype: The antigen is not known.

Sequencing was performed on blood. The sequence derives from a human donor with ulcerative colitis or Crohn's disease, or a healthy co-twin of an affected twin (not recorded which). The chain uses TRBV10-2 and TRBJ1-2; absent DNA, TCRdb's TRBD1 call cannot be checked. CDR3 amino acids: CASSGSDRGYYGYTF.